Sequencing of this T cell receptor (beta chain) was carried out in a study of blood T cell repertoires in COVID-19. Study information: Sites across the United States, Italy and Spain contributed samples from acute and convalescent COVID-19.

Measured with immunoSEQ multiplex PCR; TCRdb has only the in-frame clones, and not every one. This table holds 20,000 to 25,000 clones, around 82% found once. Material for sequencing was peripheral blood. This receptor was identified in a middle-aged man with acute or convalescent COVID-19.

Here the CDR3 DNA reads TGTGCCTGGAACTGGGCGAACGGCAATCAGCCCCAGCATTTT. It specifies CAWNWANGNQPQHF. The chain is built from TRBV30 and TRBJ1-5; D remains ambiguous. The CDR3 sequence is 14 residues long. The V and J ends lost 4 bases and 2 bases respectively, with 12 bases between them. Germline V gene sequence: CDR1 GTSNPN, CDR2 SVGIG (reference sequence).